The rows below give T cell receptor beta chains drawn from one sample of a study of graft-versus-host responses after intestinal transplantation. Generated by immunoSEQ multiplex PCR, the TCRdb table keeps only in-frame clones and is missing some. The sample consists of 45,000 to 50,000 clones, 90% to 95% of them appearing once. The input for sequencing was PBMCs, taken about 790 days after a first intestinal transplant, on the day of a second. These receptor sequences come from a human patient who received an intestinal transplant, so some T cells may come from the graft donor. The CDR3 runs from the conserved cysteine through the conserved F or W. A D gene is named only where the DNA matches it firmly. Clone size appears in some rows only: once, few, many, or a class for an expanded clone.

>TRBJ2-5|TRBD2|TRBV9|NA
CASSVGTGTSGLQETQYF
TGTGCCAGCAGCGTAGGAACCGGGACTAGCGGGCTACAAGAGACCCAGTACTTC
>TRBJ2-7|TRBD2|TRBV7-8|NA
CASSLELAGDYEQYF
TGTGCCAGCAGCTTAGAACTAGCGGGAGACTACGAGCAGTACTTC
>TRBJ1-1|NA|TRBV30|NA
CAWTSGSDTEAFF
TGTGCCTGGACTTCAGGGTCAGACACTGAAGCTTTCTTT
>TRBJ2-3|TRBD2|TRBV9|NA
CASSVVAGERTDTQYF
TGTGCCAGCAGCGTAGTAGCGGGAGAACGCACAGATACGCAGTATTTT
>TRBJ2-2|TRBD2|TRBV7-3|NA
CASSPHRTSGGGGELFF
TGTGCCAGCAGCCCCCACCGGACTAGCGGAGGAGGCGGGGAGCTGTTTTTT
>TRBJ1-2|NA|TRBV7-9|NA
CASSLGIDGYTF
TGTGCCAGCAGCTTAGGCATAGATGGCTACACCTTC
>TRBJ1-2|NA|TRBV28|NA
CASSLGQGVPGYTF
TGTGCCAGCAGTTTAGGGCAGGGTGTACCAGGCTACACCTTC
>TRBJ2-1|NA|TRBV7-3|NA
CASSPQLGSEQFF
TGTGCCAGCAGCCCCCAACTAGGAAGTGAGCAGTTCTTC
>TRBJ2-7|NA|TRBV4-1|NA
CASSPEGPYEQYF
TGCGCCAGCAGCCCCGAGGGGCCCTACGAGCAGTACTTC
>TRBJ2-2|NA|TRBV27|NA
CASSFNTGELFF
TGTGCCAGCAGTTTCAACACCGGGGAGCTGTTTTTT
>TRBJ2-1|NA|TRBV11-2|NA
CASSLDRKWSEQFF
TGTGCCAGCAGCTTAGACCGGAAGTGGTCCGAGCAGTTCTTC
>TRBJ2-5|NA|TRBV19|NA
CASSARGAQYF
TGTGCCAGTAGTGCCAGGGGGGCCCAGTACTTC
>TRBJ2-7|TRBD2|TRBV5-1|NA
CASSLAAGGSYEQYF
TGCGCCAGCAGCTTGGCGGCGGGAGGGTCCTACGAGCAGTACTTC
>TRBJ2-1|NA|TRBV30|once
CAWTLGHEQFF
TGTGCCTGGACACTAGGGCATGAGCAGTTCTTC
>TRBJ1-1|NA|TRBV15|NA
CATSRDRTLNPEAFF
TGTGCCACCAGCAGAGATCGGACCCTTAATCCTGAAGCTTTCTTT
>TRBJ2-7|TRBD1|TRBV6-1|once
CASTPDRANYEQYF
TGTGCCAGCACCCCGGACAGGGCTAACTACGAGCAGTACTTC
>TRBJ1-5|NA|TRBV27|NA
CASSPQPGGGGAQHF
TGTGCCAGCAGTCCCCAGCCGGGGGGCGGGGGGGCCCAGCATTTT
>TRBJ1-2|NA|TRBV6-1|few
CASSIMGGAEGYTF
TGTGCCAGTTCGATCATGGGGGGGGCTGAGGGCTACACCTTC
>TRBJ2-7|TRBD1|TRBV5-1|NA
CASSFRTGNPYEQYF
TGCGCCAGCAGCTTCCGGACAGGGAACCCCTACGAGCAGTACTTC
>TRBJ2-3|TRBD2|TRBV6-4|few
CASSDSSGGADTQYF
TGTGCCAGCAGTGACTCTAGCGGGGGGGCAGATACGCAGTATTTT
>TRBJ1-1|NA|TRBV11-2|NA
CASSYLLGPEAFF
TGTGCCAGCAGCTATCTCTTGGGACCTGAAGCTTTCTTT
>TRBJ2-7|NA|TRBV14|NA
CASSQDYSYEQYF
TGTGCCAGCAGCCAAGACTACTCCTACGAGCAGTACTTC
>TRBJ2-3|NA|TRBV5-6|few
CASSLVVTDTQYF
TGTGCCAGCAGCTTAGTGGTCACAGATACGCAGTATTTT
>TRBJ2-7|NA|TRBV7-9|NA
CASSLGSPYEQYF
TGTGCCAGCAGCTTGGGCAGCCCCTACGAGCAGTACTTC
>TRBJ2-7|TRBD2|TRBV19|NA
CASSAGAYEQYF
TGTGCCAGTTCTGCGGGGGCCTACGAGCAGTACTTC
>TRBJ2-2|NA|TRBV7-8|once
CASSSIGTANTGELFF
TGTGCCAGCAGCTCGATTGGGACGGCGAACACCGGGGAGCTGTTTTTT
>TRBJ2-1|NA|TRBV2|NA
CASRYDLGGEQFF
TGTGCCAGCAGGTATGATTTAGGAGGTGAGCAGTTCTTC
>TRBJ2-1|TRBD2|TRBV13|NA
CASSVRLGLAVYNEQFF
TGTGCCAGCAGCGTGAGATTAGGACTAGCGGTGTACAATGAGCAGTTCTTC
>TRBJ2-3|NA|TRBV10-3|NA
CAISGSGTDTQYF
TGTGCCATCAGTGGTTCCGGAACAGATACGCAGTATTTT
>TRBJ2-7|NA|TRBV6-1|NA
CASSSNRQEQYF
TGTGCCAGCAGTTCTAATCGGCAGGAGCAGTACTTC
>TRBJ2-5|TRBD2|TRBV10-2|NA
CASRGLAGGGETQYF
TGCGCCAGCAGGGGACTAGCGGGAGGGGGGGAGACCCAGTACTTC
>TRBJ2-7|NA|TRBV4-1|NA
CASSQVPVSGYEQYF
TGCGCCAGCAGCCAAGTGCCGGTTTCAGGATACGAGCAGTACTTC
>TRBJ2-3|NA|TRBV18|NA
CASSPVGPETQYF
TGTGCCAGCTCACCAGTCGGGCCGGAAACGCAGTATTTT
>TRBJ2-1|TRBD1|TRBV5-8|NA
CASSLAGQAYNEQFF
TGTGCCAGCAGCTTGGCCGGACAGGCTTACAATGAGCAGTTCTTC
>TRBJ1-5|NA|TRBV9|NA
CASSVGENQPQHF
TGTGCCAGCAGCGTAGGGGAGAATCAGCCCCAGCATTTT
>TRBJ1-2|TRBD1|TRBV6-5|NA
CASSLGNRGDYGYTF
TGTGCCAGCAGTTTAGGGAACAGGGGGGACTATGGCTACACCTTC
>TRBJ2-7|NA|TRBV4-1|NA
CASSPRTGTYEQYF
TGCGCCAGCAGCCCGCGGACGGGTACCTACGAGCAGTACTTC
>TRBJ2-7|NA|TRBV10-3|NA
CAISATGVKYEQYF
TGTGCCATCAGTGCGACGGGGGTCAAATACGAGCAGTACTTC
>TRBJ2-5|NA|TRBV6-4|once
CASTVLQGETQYF
TGTGCCAGCACCGTCCTCCAGGGGGAGACCCAGTACTTC
>TRBJ2-3|NA|TRBV5-1|NA
CASRGAQPTDTQYF
TGCGCCAGCAGGGGGGCGCAGCCGACAGATACGCAGTATTTT
>TRBJ2-7|NA|TRBV9|NA
CASSVTGGDYEQYF
TGTGCCAGCAGCGTAACAGGGGGGGACTACGAGCAGTACTTC
>TRBJ1-5|NA|TRBV27|NA
CASSLRGYSNQPQHF
TGTGCCAGCAGTTTGCGCGGCTACAGCAATCAGCCCCAGCATTTT
>TRBJ1-5|NA|TRBV6-5|NA
CASSGDRSSYQPQHF
TGTGCCAGCAGTGGGGACCGTTCCTCCTATCAGCCCCAGCATTTT
>TRBJ2-2|NA|TRBV14|NA
CASSDLQGGRPGELFF
TGTGCCAGCAGCGATCTACAGGGAGGGAGGCCCGGGGAGCTGTTTTTT